What follows is one T cell receptor (beta chain) and its context. The antigen is not known. This sample is part of a study of cytomegalovirus exposure and HLA in healthy donors. Whole-study results and caveats: TCR beta V segments were, for the most part, productive about 87% or about 30% of the time in an earlier analysis.

The ends were cut back, 1 base at V and 3 bases at J, with 10 bases in the middle. The CDR3 length is 15 residues. Germline CDR1 SGHTA, CDR2 FQGTGA. PCR used 60 Vbeta primers and 13 Jbeta primers. Produced via immunoSEQ multiplex PCR; TCRdb's table is partial and in-frame only. The repertoire has around 150,000 clones, roughly 66% of them found once; the top ten carry 5.5% to 7.5%. Sequenced: PBMCs. The sequence derives from a woman aged 55 to 70 in good health and CMV-seronegative. V is TRBV7-3 and J is TRBJ1-5; D may be TRBD1 (5 bases). The CDR3 reads CASSLSSGSNQPQHF. Written as DNA, the CDR3 is TGTGCCAGCAGCTTAAGTTCAGGGTCCAATCAGCCCCAGCATTTT.